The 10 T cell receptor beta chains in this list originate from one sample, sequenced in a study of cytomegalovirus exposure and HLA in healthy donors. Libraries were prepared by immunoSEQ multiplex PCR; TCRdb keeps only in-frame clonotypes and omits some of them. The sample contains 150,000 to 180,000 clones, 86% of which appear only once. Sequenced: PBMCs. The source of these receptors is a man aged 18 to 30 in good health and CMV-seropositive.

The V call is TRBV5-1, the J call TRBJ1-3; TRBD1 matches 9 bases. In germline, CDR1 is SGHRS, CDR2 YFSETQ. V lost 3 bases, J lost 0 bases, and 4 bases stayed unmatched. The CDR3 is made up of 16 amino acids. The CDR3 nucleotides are TGCGCCAGCAGCTGGGGGGACAGGGCCTCTGGAAACACCATATATTTT. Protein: CASSWGDRASGNTIYF.

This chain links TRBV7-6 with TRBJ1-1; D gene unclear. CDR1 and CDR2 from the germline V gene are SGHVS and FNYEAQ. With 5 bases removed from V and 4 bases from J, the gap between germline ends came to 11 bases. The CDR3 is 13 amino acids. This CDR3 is CASSRDIFTEAFF. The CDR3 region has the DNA TGTGCCAGCAGCCGCGACATCTTCACTGAAGCTTTCTTT.

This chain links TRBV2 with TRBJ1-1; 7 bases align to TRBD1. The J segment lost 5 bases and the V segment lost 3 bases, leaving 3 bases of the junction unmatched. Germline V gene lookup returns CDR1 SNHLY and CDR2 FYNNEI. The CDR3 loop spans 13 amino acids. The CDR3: CASSDRRGTEAFF. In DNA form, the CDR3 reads TGTGCCAGCAGTGATCGCAGGGGGACTGAAGCTTTCTTT.

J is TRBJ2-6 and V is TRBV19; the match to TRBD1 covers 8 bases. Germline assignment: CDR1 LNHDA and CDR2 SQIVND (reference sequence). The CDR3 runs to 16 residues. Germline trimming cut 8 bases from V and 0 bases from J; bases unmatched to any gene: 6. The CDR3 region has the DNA TGTGCCAGTTGGCCAGGGGGCGACTCTGGGGCCAACGTCCTGACTTTC. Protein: CASWPGGDSGANVLTF.

The CDR3 DNA reads TGTGCCAGTACCATCGGGACAGGCTATAGCAATCAGCCCCAGCATTTT. Translating it yields CASTIGTGYSNQPQHF. The chain has TRBV19 and TRBJ1-5; 8 nucleotides line up with TRBD1. V lost 7 bases, J lost 0 bases, and 8 bases stayed unmatched. This CDR3 is 16 amino acids long. Germline-derived CDR1 and CDR2 are LNHDA and SQIVND (reference sequence). Supplemented by reference TRBV19 and TRBJ1-5, the full variable domain reads DGGITQSPKYLFRKEGQNVTLSCEQNLNHDAMYWYRQDPGQGLRLIYYSQIVNDFQKGDIAEGYSVSREKKESFPLTVTSAQKNPTAFYLCASTIGTGYSNQPQHFGDGTRLSIL.

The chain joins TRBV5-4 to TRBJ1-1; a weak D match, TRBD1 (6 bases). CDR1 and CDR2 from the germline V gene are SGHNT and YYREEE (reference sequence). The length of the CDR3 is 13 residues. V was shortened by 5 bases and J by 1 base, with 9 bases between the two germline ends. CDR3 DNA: TGTGCCAGCAGGACAGGCTGGAACACTGAAGCTTTCTTT. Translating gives CASRTGWNTEAFF.

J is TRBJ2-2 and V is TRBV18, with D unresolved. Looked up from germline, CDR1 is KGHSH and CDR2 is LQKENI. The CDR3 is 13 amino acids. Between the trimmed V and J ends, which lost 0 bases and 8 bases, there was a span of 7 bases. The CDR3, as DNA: TGTGCCAGCTCACCACCAGTCACAGGGGAGCTGTTTTTT. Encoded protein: CASSPPVTGELFF.

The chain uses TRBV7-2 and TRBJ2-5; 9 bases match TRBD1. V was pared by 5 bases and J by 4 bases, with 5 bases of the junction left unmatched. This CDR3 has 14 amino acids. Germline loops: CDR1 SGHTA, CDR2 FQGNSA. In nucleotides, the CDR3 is TGTGCCAGCAGCCCCGACAGGGGGGGAGAGACCCAGTACTTC. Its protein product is CASSPDRGGETQYF.

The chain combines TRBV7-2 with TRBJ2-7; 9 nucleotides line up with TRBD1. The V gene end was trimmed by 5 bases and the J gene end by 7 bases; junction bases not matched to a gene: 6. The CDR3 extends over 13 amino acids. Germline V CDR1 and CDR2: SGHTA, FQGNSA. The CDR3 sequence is CASSSDRGREQYF. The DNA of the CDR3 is TGTGCCAGCAGCAGTGACAGGGGGAGGGAGCAGTACTTC.

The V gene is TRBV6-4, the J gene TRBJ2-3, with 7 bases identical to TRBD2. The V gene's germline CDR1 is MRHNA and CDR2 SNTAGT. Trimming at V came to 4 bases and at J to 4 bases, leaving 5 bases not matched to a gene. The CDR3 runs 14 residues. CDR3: CASSVRGEADTQYF. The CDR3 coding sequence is TGTGCCAGCAGTGTCCGGGGGGAGGCAGATACGCAGTATTTT.